Listed below are T cell receptor beta chains from one sample, sequenced in a study of cytomegalovirus exposure and HLA in healthy donors. Clones were sequenced by immunoSEQ multiplex PCR, and TCRdb holds only the in-frame ones, with some missing. This table holds approximately 100,000 clones, around 76% found once. Sequenced sample: PBMCs. Receptor source: a woman between 45 and 65 years old in good health and CMV-seropositive. Each CDR3 is given with its conserved first and last residue. A D gene is named only where the DNA matches it firmly. Clone size is stated in some rows and not others, as once, few, many or a class when expanded.

clone_size,j_call,v_call,d_call,cdr3_aa,cdr3_nt
-,TRBJ1-2,TRBV7-9,-,CASSNNRGTENGYTF,TGTGCCAGCAGCAACAACCGCGGGACGGAGAATGGCTACACCTTC
-,TRBJ1-1,TRBV18,TRBD1,CASSPVRGRAFF,TGTGCCAGCTCACCTGTCAGGGGGAGAGCTTTCTTT
-,TRBJ1-3,TRBV9,-,CASSATTGSSGNTIYF,TGTGCCAGCAGCGCCACTACAGGGAGCTCTGGAAACACCATATATTTT
few,TRBJ1-4,TRBV7-9,-,CASSLAQGNEKLFF,TGTGCCAGCAGCTTAGCACAGGGTAATGAAAAACTGTTTTTT
-,TRBJ2-7,TRBV4-1,-,CASSQGSDNEQYF,TGCGCCAGCAGCCAAGGCAGCGATAACGAGCAGTACTTC
-,TRBJ2-3,TRBV13,-,CASSYRAPSVADTQYF,TGTGCCAGCAGTTATAGGGCCCCTAGCGTGGCAGATACGCAGTATTTT
few,TRBJ2-7,TRBV11-3,TRBD1,CASSLTTGASEQYF,TGTGCCAGCAGCTTGACTACAGGGGCGAGCGAGCAGTACTTC
-,TRBJ1-1,TRBV19,TRBD1,CAVAGTRGDTEAFF,TGTGCCGTGGCCGGGACCAGGGGGGACACTGAAGCTTTCTTT
-,TRBJ2-1,TRBV5-1,-,CASSSDLSSYNEQFF,TGCGCCAGCAGCTCGGACTTGAGCTCCTACAATGAGCAGTTCTTC
-,TRBJ2-1,TRBV19,TRBD1,CASSHRGAYNEQFF,TGTGCCAGTAGTCACAGGGGGGCCTACAATGAGCAGTTCTTC
-,TRBJ1-1,TRBV4-1,-,CASSRSENSGSEAFF,TGCGCCAGCAGCCGCTCCGAGAACTCAGGCTCGGAAGCTTTCTTT
-,TRBJ1-4,TRBV5-6,TRBD1,CASSLDQGEVNEKLFF,TGTGCCAGCAGCTTGGATCAGGGGGAGGTTAATGAAAAACTGTTTTTT
-,TRBJ2-3,TRBV9,TRBD1,CASSDGTATDTQYF,TGTGCCAGCAGCGACGGGACAGCCACAGATACGCAGTATTTT
many,TRBJ1-2,TRBV7-2,-,CASSLGRQEGYTF,TGTGCCAGCAGCTTGGGGCGACAGGAGGGCTACACCTTC
-,TRBJ2-7,TRBV15,-,CATSRDVAGKEQYF,TGTGCCACCAGCAGAGATGTAGCCGGGAAAGAGCAGTACTTC
-,TRBJ2-6,TRBV28,-,CASTESSGANVLTF,TGTGCCAGCACCGAGAGCTCTGGGGCCAACGTCCTGACTTTC
-,TRBJ2-3,TRBV6-1,-,CASSEKPGGGTDTQYF,TGTGCCAGCAGTGAAAAGCCTGGCGGGGGCACAGATACGCAGTATTTT
once,TRBJ2-3,TRBV9,TRBD2,CASGQRGGGAGDTQYF,TGTGCCAGCGGTCAACGAGGCGGGGGGGCGGGAGATACGCAGTATTTT
-,TRBJ2-3,TRBV6-1,-,CASSPDSFTDTQYF,TGTGCCAGCAGCCCAGACAGCTTCACAGATACGCAGTATTTT
few,TRBJ1-5,TRBV19,-,CASSPYRRSGDGNQPQHF,TGTGCCAGTAGCCCGTACAGACGATCAGGGGATGGCAATCAGCCCCAGCATTTT
-,TRBJ2-7,TRBV9,TRBD1,CASGGQGKYEQYF,TGTGCCAGCGGAGGACAGGGGAAATACGAGCAGTACTTC
-,TRBJ2-7,TRBV11-3,-,CASSPGGSYEQYF,TGTGCCAGCAGCCCCGGGGGTAGCTACGAGCAGTACTTC
-,TRBJ2-1,TRBV30,TRBD1,CAWRGRGRSYNEQFF,TGTGCCTGGAGGGGTAGGGGGCGCTCCTACAATGAGCAGTTCTTC
few,TRBJ1-1,TRBV29-1,TRBD1,CSVRLRDRVTEAFF,TGCAGCGTTAGATTACGGGACAGGGTCACTGAAGCTTTCTTT
-,TRBJ1-1,TRBV29-1,TRBD1,CSVSRDRYTEAFF,TGCAGCGTTAGCCGGGACAGGTACACTGAAGCTTTCTTT
-,TRBJ1-6,TRBV7-9,-,CASTPWGETPLHF,TGTGCCAGCACCCCCTGGGGGGAAACACCCCTCCACTTT
-,TRBJ2-2,TRBV2,TRBD2,CASSFAGGGNTGELFF,TGTGCCAGCAGTTTTGCGGGAGGGGGAAACACCGGGGAGCTGTTTTTT
-,TRBJ2-7,TRBV11-2,TRBD2,CASSSGGGFEQYF,TGTGCCAGCAGCTCCGGGGGGGGGTTCGAGCAGTACTTC
-,TRBJ2-7,TRBV19,TRBD2,CASSPQGLADYEQYF,TGTGCCAGTAGCCCGCAGGGACTAGCGGATTACGAGCAGTACTTC
-,TRBJ2-7,TRBV7-9,TRBD1,CASSRWDRDYEQYF,TGTGCCAGCAGCCGATGGGACAGGGACTACGAGCAGTACTTC
-,TRBJ1-1,TRBV7-9,-,CASSRGPGKNTEAFF,TGTGCCAGCAGCCGCGGCCCAGGGAAAAACACTGAAGCTTTCTTT
-,TRBJ2-7,TRBV18,TRBD1,CASSPETGGSNEQYF,TGTGCCAGCTCCCCTGAGACAGGGGGGTCCAACGAGCAGTACTTC
-,TRBJ1-5,TRBV14,-,CASSQDRSGWGNQPQHF,TGTGCCAGCAGCCAAGATAGGTCGGGTTGGGGCAATCAGCCCCAGCATTTT
-,TRBJ1-6,TRBV27,-,CASSSVADNNSPLHF,TGTGCCAGCAGTTCAGTTGCGGACAATAATTCACCCCTCCACTTT
-,TRBJ2-1,TRBV20-1,-,CSAPVYNEQFF,TGCAGTGCTCCCGTATACAATGAGCAGTTCTTC
few,TRBJ2-7,TRBV29-1,TRBD1,CSATGVASYGEQYF,TGCAGCGCAACAGGGGTGGCCTCATATGGGGAGCAGTACTTC